Sequencing of this TCR beta chain was carried out in a study of blood T cells in healthy people across ages. Trimming took off 5 bases at V and 4 bases at J, with 17 bases between the two ends. The CDR3 extends over 15 amino acids. Germline CDR1 reads SGHTA; CDR2 reads FQGNSA. For the second PCR, which ran for about 7 to 11 cycles, a sample-barcoded 5' primer and a J-beta primer mix were used. With 12 random nucleotides, a template-switch adaptor tagged each individual cDNA molecule. TCRdb passed the 5' RACE reads through MiXCR, listing each CDR3 protein once. The table has around 900,000 distinct CDR3 sequences, 25% to 35% seen once. The amount of total RNA extracted per sample was at least 6 micrograms.

The specimen sequenced was blood. This TCR was sampled from a woman older than 75 in good health. V gene TRBV7-2 combines with J gene TRBJ1-1; maybe TRBD1 (5 bases). The CDR3 reads CASSVRPGIGTEAFF. In DNA, the CDR3 is TGTGCCAGCAGCGTGAGACCAGGGATTGGCACTGAAGCTTTCTTT.